The table lists the clone carrying this TCR beta chain with a few counts. What it binds is unknown. TCRdb re-analysed the 5' RACE reads in MiXCR, keeping a single row per CDR3 protein. There are around 150,000 distinct CDR3 sequences in the sample; approximately 10% occur only once, and approximately 3.8% lies in the top ten. The data were obtained in a study of T-cell memory formation after mild COVID-19. Across the study: Clusters of TCRs were largely donor specific. Overall study findings and caveats: Clones contracting over day 15 to 85 were CD4/CD8 balanced, with later expanders leaning CD4+. Confirmation of SARS-CoV-2 specificity was lacking for second-wave clones peaking day 37.

The source material was PBMCs or a T cell subset sorted from them (not recorded which). The sequence came from a young man who had mild COVID-19 (a few samples of this study predate the infection). Cell type and time point are not known.

CDR3 DNA sequence: TGCAGTGCTAGAGATTCGGGGGCGGCAAACATTCAGTACTTC. Encoded protein: CSARDSGAANIQYF. This chain uses TRBV20-1 with TRBJ2-4, with D perhaps being TRBD1 or TRBD2 (6 bases each). In germline, CDR1 is DFQATT, CDR2 SNEGSKA (reference sequence). The CDR3 extends over 14 amino acids. V was trimmed by 0 bases and J by 6 bases, leaving 12 bases between them.